The rows below give T cell receptor beta chains drawn from one sample of a study of T cell changes during pregnancy in multiple sclerosis. Sequenced by immunoSEQ multiplex PCR; TCRdb stores in-frame clones only, minus some. The data show around 30,000 clones, around 89% seen once. Sequenced here: CD4+ T cells from peripheral blood mononuclear cells, sampled in the third trimester of pregnancy. The receptor source for this set is a female donor in good health, enrolled as a control in a pregnancy study. Both conserved end residues are part of each CDR3. D genes are given only for firm matches. Rows may omit the clone size; those that give it use once, few, many or a size class.

clone_size,v_call,j_call,d_call,cdr3_aa,cdr3_nt
NA,TRBV18,TRBJ1-6,NA,CASSPARNQPNSPLHF,TGTGCCAGCTCACCAGCGAGGAACCAGCCTAATTCACCCCTCCACTTT
NA,TRBV7-2,TRBJ2-2,TRBD1,CASSLPTGGTGELFF,TGTGCCAGCAGCCTACCAACAGGGGGCACCGGGGAGCTGTTTTTT
NA,TRBV9,TRBJ2-1,NA,CASSPTSDRTTYNEQFF,TGTGCCAGCAGCCCCACTTCCGACAGAACCACCTACAATGAGCAGTTCTTC
NA,TRBV12-5,TRBJ2-3,TRBD2,CASGHGRGGFADTQYF,TGTGCTAGTGGGCACGGGCGGGGGGGCTTCGCAGATACGCAGTATTTT
NA,TRBV6-5,TRBJ1-2,NA,CASSQSTGSDGYTF,TGTGCCAGCAGTCAATCAACAGGATCTGATGGCTACACCTTC
NA,TRBV5-8,TRBJ1-4,NA,CASSFPAGNEKLFF,TGTGCCAGCAGCTTTCCTGCGGGAAATGAAAAACTGTTTTTT
NA,TRBV2,TRBJ2-4,TRBD1,CASSVGTGAKNIQYF,TGTGCCAGCAGTGTAGGCACAGGGGCAAAAAACATTCAGTACTTC
NA,TRBV21-1,TRBJ2-7,NA,CASHGERGLTSYEQYF,TGTGCCAGCCATGGTGAGCGGGGGTTAACCTCCTACGAGCAGTACTTC
once,TRBV29-1,TRBJ2-5,NA,CSVVTPGETQYF,TGCAGCGTTGTTACACCCGGGGAGACCCAGTACTTC
NA,TRBV5-4,TRBJ2-5,TRBD2,CASSLASGGAGETQYF,TGTGCCAGCAGCTTGGCTAGCGGGGGGGCCGGAGAGACCCAGTACTTC
NA,TRBV7-2,TRBJ2-1,TRBD2,CASSPIAGGTYNEQFF,TGTGCCAGCAGCCCCATAGCGGGAGGGACCTACAATGAGCAGTTCTTC
NA,TRBV7-8,TRBJ2-3,NA,CASSQSGFTDTQYF,TGTGCCAGCAGCCAAAGCGGATTCACAGATACGCAGTATTTT
NA,TRBV19,TRBJ2-7,NA,CASSIGQVFGEQYF,TGTGCCAGTAGTATTGGGCAGGTATTTGGCGAGCAGTACTTC
few,TRBV9,TRBJ1-1,NA,CASSVAVNTEAFF,TGTGCCAGCAGCGTAGCGGTGAACACTGAAGCTTTCTTT
NA,TRBV6-5,TRBJ2-7,TRBD2,CASSRGRGGNYEQYF,TGTGCCAGCAGCCGCGGACGGGGGGGGAACTACGAGCAGTACTTC
NA,TRBV30,TRBJ1-2,TRBD1,CAWRRDRDYGYTF,TGTGCCTGGAGGAGGGACAGGGATTATGGCTACACCTTC
NA,TRBV9,TRBJ2-5,TRBD1,CASSVQTGKSETQYF,TGTGCCAGCAGCGTCCAGACAGGGAAGAGCGAGACCCAGTACTTC
NA,TRBV7-2,TRBJ1-2,TRBD1,CASSFRDRGPSNYGYTF,TGTGCCAGCAGCTTTAGAGACAGGGGTCCCTCAAACTATGGCTACACCTTC
few,TRBV5-1,TRBJ2-7,TRBD1,CASSNTGGGNEQYF,TGCGCCAGCTCAAACACAGGGGGCGGGAACGAGCAGTACTTC
once,TRBV11-3,TRBJ1-1,NA,CASSQGQAPNTEAFF,TGTGCCAGCAGCCAGGGACAAGCCCCCAACACTGAAGCTTTCTTT
NA,TRBV11-3,TRBJ1-1,NA,CASSLDGSTEAFF,TGTGCCAGCAGCTTAGACGGGAGTACTGAAGCTTTCTTT
NA,TRBV2,TRBJ1-6,TRBD1,CASSGDSINSPLHF,TGTGCCAGCAGTGGGGACAGCATTAATTCACCCCTCCACTTT
NA,TRBV6-6,TRBJ2-1,TRBD2,CASSYSSGIVDEQFF,TGTGCCAGCAGTTACTCGAGCGGGATTGTCGATGAGCAGTTCTTC
NA,TRBV5-6,TRBJ2-1,NA,CASSREEGTVSSYNEQFF,TGTGCCAGCAGCCGTGAGGAGGGGACCGTTAGCTCCTACAATGAGCAGTTCTTC
NA,TRBV14,TRBJ2-6,TRBD1,CASSPERGLSGANVLTF,TGTGCCAGCAGCCCCGAGAGGGGGCTCTCTGGGGCCAACGTCCTGACTTTC
NA,TRBV6-5,TRBJ2-1,TRBD2,CASSRLGGSEQFF,TGTGCCAGCAGCCGCTTGGGAGGGAGTGAGCAGTTCTTC
NA,TRBV7-2,TRBJ1-1,TRBD1,CASSLVLTGGFGRTEAFF,TGTGCCAGCAGCTTAGTCTTGACAGGGGGCTTTGGGCGCACTGAAGCTTTCTTT
NA,TRBV2,TRBJ2-5,NA,CASEKSGETQYF,TGTGCCAGCGAGAAGTCCGGGGAGACCCAGTACTTC
NA,TRBV20-1,TRBJ1-2,NA,CSARGGEGYTF,TGCAGTGCTAGAGGGGGGGAGGGCTACACCTTC
NA,TRBV27,TRBJ2-1,NA,CASSPLERVTGQFF,TGTGCCAGCAGTCCGCTAGAGCGGGTTACTGGGCAGTTCTTC
once,TRBV5-4,TRBJ1-4,NA,CASSLTGATNEKLFF,TGTGCCAGCAGCTTAACAGGTGCAACTAATGAAAAACTGTTTTTT
NA,TRBV7-2,TRBJ2-5,TRBD1,CASSRIRGRETQYF,TGTGCCAGCAGCCGGATCAGGGGGCGCGAGACCCAGTACTTC
NA,TRBV29-1,TRBJ2-7,NA,CSVLRDGGSYEQYF,TGCAGCGTACTCCGGGACGGGGGCTCCTACGAGCAGTACTTC
NA,TRBV5-6,TRBJ2-3,NA,CASSLSLSTDTQYF,TGTGCCAGCAGCCTGAGTTTGAGCACAGATACGCAGTATTTT
NA,TRBV6-6,TRBJ1-3,NA,CASSYSTGGSGNTIYF,TGTGCCAGCAGTTACTCGACGGGTGGGAGCGGAAACACCATATATTTT
NA,TRBV30,TRBJ1-6,NA,CAWSPRSIYNSPLHF,TGTGCCTGGAGTCCGAGGTCGATCTATAATTCACCCCTCCACTTT
once,TRBV11-3,TRBJ1-1,NA,CASSYTGERGTEAFF,TGTGCCAGCAGCTACACGGGGGAGCGGGGCACTGAAGCTTTCTTT
NA,TRBV30,TRBJ1-2,NA,CAWSRQTNYGYTF,TGTGCCTGGAGTAGACAGACTAACTATGGCTACACCTTC
NA,TRBV6-5,TRBJ2-2,TRBD1,CASSPGTGRLFF,TGTGCCAGCTCCCCCGGGACAGGGAGGCTGTTTTTT
NA,TRBV29-1,TRBJ1-1,NA,CSVGGGKNTEAFF,TGCAGCGTTGGTGGGGGCAAGAACACTGAAGCTTTCTTT
NA,TRBV6-6,TRBJ1-2,NA,CASSYSLIVQGQYF,TGTGCCAGCAGTTACTCGCTTATTGTGCAGGGACAATACTTC
NA,TRBV2,TRBJ1-4,NA,CASSEAGGNEKLFF,TGTGCCAGCAGTGAAGCCGGCGGGAACGAAAAACTGTTTTTT
NA,TRBV9,TRBJ2-1,TRBD1,CASSVGQLLSYNEQFF,TGTGCCAGCAGCGTGGGACAGCTTCTTTCCTACAATGAGCAGTTCTTC
few,TRBV7-9,TRBJ1-2,TRBD1,CASSPGDRGAGDGYTF,TGTGCCAGCAGCCCAGGGGACAGGGGCGCAGGGGATGGCTACACCTTC
NA,TRBV4-3,TRBJ2-2,TRBD2,CASSQDNWTSGGRNTGELFF,TGCGCCAGCAGCCAAGATAATTGGACTAGCGGGGGACGTAACACCGGGGAGCTGTTTTTT
NA,TRBV6-1,TRBJ1-2,TRBD1,CASSEGTGGRGYTF,TGTGCCAGCAGTGAAGGGACAGGGGGCAGAGGCTACACCTTC
NA,TRBV7-6,TRBJ1-4,TRBD1,CASSRTGGSNEKLFF,TGTGCCAGCAGCCGTACAGGGGGCTCTAATGAAAAACTGTTTTTT
NA,TRBV11-3,TRBJ2-3,NA,CASSQTIDTQYF,TGTGCCAGCAGCCAGACTATAGATACGCAGTATTTT
NA,TRBV5-6,TRBJ2-1,NA,CASSWPGWGGLSNEQFF,TGTGCCAGCAGCTGGCCCGGGTGGGGGGGGCTCTCCAATGAGCAGTTCTTC
NA,TRBV30,TRBJ2-3,TRBD2,CAWKRGPSDTQYF,TGTGCCTGGAAGCGGGGGCCTTCAGATACGCAGTATTTT
NA,TRBV7-2,TRBJ2-2,NA,CASFGQFPTGELFF,TGTGCCAGCTTTGGACAGTTCCCGACCGGGGAGCTGTTTTTT
NA,TRBV30,TRBJ1-1,NA,CAWSVGAGNTEAFF,TGTGCCTGGAGTGTAGGGGCAGGGAACACTGAAGCTTTCTTT
NA,TRBV9,TRBJ1-1,NA,CASSVAGQLSTEAFF,TGTGCCAGCAGCGTAGCCGGACAGCTTTCAACTGAAGCTTTCTTT
NA,TRBV7-9,TRBJ1-2,NA,CASSPGRADAGTF,TGTGCCAGCAGTCCTGGTCGGGCGGACGCGGGCACCTTC
NA,TRBV28,TRBJ1-5,NA,CASGGNGNQPQHF,TGTGCCAGCGGAGGGAACGGCAATCAGCCCCAGCATTTT
NA,TRBV18,TRBJ2-5,TRBD2,CASSPLAGGQETQYF,TGTGCCAGCTCACCACTAGCGGGAGGGCAAGAGACCCAGTACTTC
NA,TRBV5-5,TRBJ1-1,TRBD1,CASSLGGDRLRSTEAFF,TGTGCCAGCAGCTTGGGTGGGGACAGGCTCAGGAGCACTGAAGCTTTCTTT
few,TRBV30,TRBJ1-5,TRBD1,CAWRGQKGQPQHF,TGTGCCTGGAGGGGACAGAAGGGTCAGCCCCAGCATTTT
NA,TRBV6-6,TRBJ1-1,NA,CASREEQAPAEAFF,TGTGCCAGCAGGGAAGAACAGGCCCCCGCTGAAGCTTTCTTT